This T cell receptor (beta chain) was captured by sequencing in a study of CD8+ T cells in alopecia areata. The CDR3 has 10 amino acids. Trimming shortened V by 4 bases and J by 6 bases, and 6 bases separated the two germline ends. Germline V gene sequence: CDR1 SQVTM, CDR2 ANQGSEA. As to this clone: What it recognizes is unknown.

TCR sequencing used cDNA made by reverse transcription of extracted RNA. Only in-frame clones appear in the TCRdb table, and some are missing; sequencing was by immunoSEQ multiplex PCR. The sample consists of about 120,000 clones, around 53% of them appearing once. The treatment: oral pan-JAK inhibitor, 5-10 mg twice daily. Study findings and constraints: Tofacitinib delivered significant drops in scalp clonality and in expanded CD8+ clones among the top 100. Lesional tissue from the scalp (especially in alopecia totalis/universalis) showed higher clonality than normal scalp. Possibly because of HLA-related factors, TCR sharing was less clear across patients than in mice.

The TCR originated in a human donor with alopecia areata. This chain links TRBV29-1 with TRBJ1-2, with D possibly TRBD1 on 6 matching bases. Sequencing was performed on CD4+ T cells sorted from blood, taken at week 4, from a patient treated with tofacitinib. CDR3 sequence reads: CSVGQDGYTF. The CDR3 DNA is TGCAGCGTTGGACAGGATGGCTACACCTTC.